A single sample gave rise to the 9 T cell receptor beta chains below, sequenced in a study of T cell repertoires in cytomegalovirus infection (dated by TCRdb to about 2019). The sequencing machine was an Illumina HiSeq 1500. TCRdb itself trimmed the public reads at Q25 with fastp, ran MiXCR and retained productive beta chains. Identical CDR3 protein sequences are pooled into one entry, listed with their most common genes and DNA. The sample table shows almost 550,000 distinct CDR3 sequences, and about 17% are seen once. The ten largest clones take up 20% to 30% of the sample. Input material: CD8+ T cells from PBMCs. These receptors were collected from a human donor in good health (CMV status not recorded). Some clones in this sample may be carry-over from other donors' samples.

This clonotype was detected a few times. The gene calls are TRBV28 and TRBJ2-4; maybe TRBD2 (6 bases). V was pared by 10 bases and J by 3 bases, with 10 bases between. The CDR3 extends over 12 amino acids. The germline V gene encodes CDR1 MDHEN and CDR2 SYDVKM. The CDR3 region has the DNA TGTGCCACCGAGGGAGGCAAAAACATTCAGTACTTC. This codes for CATEGGKNIQYF.

The CDR3 nucleotides read TGCGCCAGCAGCTTAAAAATCGGTACTGAAGCTTTCTTT. It codes for CASSLKIGTEAFF. This chain connects TRBV5-1 to TRBJ1-1; D remains unclear. Trimming removed 2 bases from V and 5 bases from J, with 10 bases in between. Looked up from germline, CDR1 is SGHRS and CDR2 is YFSETQ. The CDR3 is 13 amino acids.

This clonotype was seen once. The chain is built from TRBV5-4 and TRBJ1-2; D is perhaps TRBD1 (5 bases). Germline CDR1 reads SGHNT; CDR2 reads YYREEE (reference sequence). Trimming removed 7 bases at V and 3 bases at J, with 16 bases between. The CDR3 length is 14 residues. Here the CDR3 reads CASGGGEQDYGYTF. For the CDR3, the DNA is TGTGCCAGCGGGGGGGGGGAACAAGACTATGGCTACACCTTC.

This clonotype was recorded many times. This chain uses TRBV7-8 with TRBJ1-2, with unresolved D. Trimming removed 1 base at V and 6 bases at J, with 9 bases between. The CDR3 runs 13 residues. CDR1 and CDR2 from the germline V gene are SGHVS and FQNEAQ. Written as DNA, the CDR3 is TGTGCCAGCAGCTTAGAATTGATAGATGGCTACACCTTC. Amino acid sequence: CASSLELIDGYTF.

The rearrangement links TRBV14 to TRBJ1-3; 8 bases are a match to TRBD1. After removal of 11 bases from V and 0 bases from J, the junction contained 21 bases not matched to a gene. The CDR3 contains 19 residues. Germline CDR1 reads SGHDN; CDR2 reads FVKESK. The CDR3 region has the DNA TGTGCCGCATTGAAGAGCCCGGGACAGGTATCAATCTCTGGAAACACCATATATTTT. It is translated as CAALKSPGQVSISGNTIYF.

There are many counts of this clonotype. The chain uses TRBV7-6 and TRBJ2-2; 8 bases agree with TRBD2. J lost 5 bases, V lost 1 base, and 6 bases had no gene match. From germline, CDR1 is SGHVS and CDR2 FNYEAQ. The CDR3 extends over 16 amino acids. CDR3 sequence reads: CASSLGAGTRTGELFF. The CDR3 bases are TGTGCCAGCAGCTTAGGGGCAGGGACTAGGACCGGGGAGCTGTTTTTT.

Comment on this clonotype: Lacking the conserved final phenylalanine or tryptophan, this CDR3 likely reflects a read error. The J gene is TRBJ1-2, the V gene TRBV6-5; D uncertain. Germline V gene lookup returns CDR1 MNHEY and CDR2 SVGAGI. V lost 2 bases, J lost 6 bases, and 10 bases lay in between. The CDR3 runs 13 residues. The CDR3 loop is CASSYEGSNGYTL. The CDR3, as DNA: TGTGCCAGCAGTTACGAAGGGTCCAATGGCTACACCTTA.

This clonotype has a count of ten or more. Here the CDR3 reads CASSLLAGAVDTQYF. The CDR3 coding sequence is TGTGCCAGCAGCTTACTAGCGGGGGCTGTAGATACGCAGTATTTT. The V and J genes are TRBV7-2 and TRBJ2-3, with TRBD2 matching over 10 bases. Germline V gene data show CDR1 as SGHTA and CDR2 as FQGNSA. CDR3 length: 15 amino acids. After removal of 2 bases from V and 5 bases from J, the junction contained 4 bases not matched to a gene.

This clonotype was counted between two and nine times. This sequence joins TRBV14 and TRBJ1-1, with 7 bases identical to TRBD1. The junction had 13 bases not matched to a gene; V was cut back by 4 bases and J by 2 bases. The CDR3 extends over 17 amino acids. Germline V gene sequence: CDR1 SGHDN, CDR2 FVKESK. The DNA of the CDR3 is TGTGCCAGCAGCCCCCAATTGACAGGGCCTATCAACACTGAAGCTTTCTTT. This encodes CASSPQLTGPINTEAFF. Full variable domain (remainder filled in from reference TRBV14 and TRBJ1-1): EAGVTQFPSHSVIEKGQTVTLRCDPISGHDNLYWYRRVMGKEIKFLLHFVKESKQDESGMPNNRFLAERTGGTYSTLKVQPAELEDSGVYFCASSPQLTGPINTEAFFGQGTRLTVV.